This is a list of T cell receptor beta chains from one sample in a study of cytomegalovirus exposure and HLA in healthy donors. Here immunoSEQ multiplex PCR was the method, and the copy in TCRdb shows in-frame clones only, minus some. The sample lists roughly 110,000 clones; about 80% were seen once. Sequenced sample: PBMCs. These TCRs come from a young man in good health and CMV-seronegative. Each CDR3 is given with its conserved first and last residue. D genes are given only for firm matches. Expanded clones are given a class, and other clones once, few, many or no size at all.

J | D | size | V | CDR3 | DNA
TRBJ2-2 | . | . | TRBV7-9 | CASTPAGELFF | TGTGCCAGCACCCCCGCCGGGGAGCTGTTTTTT
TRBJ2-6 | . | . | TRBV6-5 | CASSLGVQGANVLTF | TGTGCCAGCAGCCTAGGGGTCCAGGGGGCCAACGTCCTGACTTTC
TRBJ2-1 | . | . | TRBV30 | CASTPTGNGDEQFF | TGTGCCTCGACACCTACAGGGAATGGCGATGAGCAGTTCTTC
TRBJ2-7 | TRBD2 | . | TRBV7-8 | CASSLGARGVDEQYF | TGTGCCAGCAGCTTAGGAGCGCGGGGGGTGGACGAGCAGTACTTC
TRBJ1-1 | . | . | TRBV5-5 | CASSFSRDMNTEAFF | TGTGCCAGCAGCTTCTCTAGGGACATGAACACTGAAGCTTTCTTT
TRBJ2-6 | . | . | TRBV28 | CASSFTRQVSGANVLTF | TGTGCCAGCAGTTTTACGCGACAGGTCTCTGGGGCCAACGTCCTGACTTTC
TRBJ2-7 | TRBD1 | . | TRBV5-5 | CASSFTGGYYEQYF | TGTGCCAGCAGCTTCACAGGGGGTTATTACGAGCAGTACTTC
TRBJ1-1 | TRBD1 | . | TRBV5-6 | CASSYGTGRNTEAFF | TGTGCCAGCAGCTACGGGACAGGGAGGAACACTGAAGCTTTCTTT
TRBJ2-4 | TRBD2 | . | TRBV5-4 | CASSRASGGATAKNIQYF | TGTGCCAGCAGCCGAGCTAGCGGGGGGGCGACGGCCAAAAACATTCAGTACTTC
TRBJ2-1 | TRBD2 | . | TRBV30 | CAWSVAGANPGQFF | TGTGCCTGGAGTGTAGCGGGAGCTAATCCTGGGCAGTTCTTC
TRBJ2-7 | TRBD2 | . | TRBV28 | CASSPTSGRIRYEQYF | TGTGCCAGCAGCCCGACTAGCGGGAGAATCCGGTACGAGCAGTACTTC
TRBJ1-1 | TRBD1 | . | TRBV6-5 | CASRQGGGPEAFF | TGTGCCAGCAGGCAGGGGGGCGGCCCTGAAGCTTTCTTT
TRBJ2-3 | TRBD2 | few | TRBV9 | CASSVVIAGGTDTQYF | TGTGCCAGCAGCGTAGTGATAGCGGGGGGCACAGATACGCAGTATTTT
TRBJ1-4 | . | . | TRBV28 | CASSILNEKLFF | TGTGCCAGCAGTATTCTAAATGAAAAACTGTTTTTT
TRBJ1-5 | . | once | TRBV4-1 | CASSQDARVGSNQPQHF | TGCGCCAGCAGCCAAGATGCACGGGTCGGGAGCAATCAGCCCCAGCATTTT
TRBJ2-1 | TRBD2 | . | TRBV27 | CASSPLAGVINEQFF | TGTGCCAGCAGTCCACTAGCGGGGGTTATCAATGAGCAGTTCTTC
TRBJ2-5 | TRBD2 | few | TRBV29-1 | CSVKWGGETQYF | TGCAGCGTCAAGTGGGGGGGGGAGACCCAGTACTTC
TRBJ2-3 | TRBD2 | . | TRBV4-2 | CASSPNGGAADTQYF | TGTGCCAGCAGCCCCAACGGGGGGGCCGCAGATACGCAGTATTTT
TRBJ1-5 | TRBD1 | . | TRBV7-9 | CSSSSTGGPPNNQPQHF | TGTTCCAGCAGCTCGACAGGGGGCCCTCCGAATAATCAGCCCCAGCATTTT
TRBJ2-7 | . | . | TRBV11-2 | CASSLGLGTSYEQYF | TGTGCCAGCAGCTTAGGACTAGGGACGTCCTACGAGCAGTACTTC
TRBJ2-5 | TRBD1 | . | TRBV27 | CASSMADRTAAQYF | TGTGCCAGCAGTATGGCGGACAGGACGGCGGCCCAGTACTTC
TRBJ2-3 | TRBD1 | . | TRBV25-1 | CASSGAGTGVADTQYF | TGTGCCAGCAGTGGGGCCGGGACAGGGGTAGCAGATACGCAGTATTTT
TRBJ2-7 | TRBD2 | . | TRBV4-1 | CASSQDSREGFEQYF | TGCGCCAGCAGCCAAGATTCCAGGGAGGGCTTCGAGCAGTACTTC
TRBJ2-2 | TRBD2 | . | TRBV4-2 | CASSLSAGGNTGELFF | TGTGCCAGCAGCCTTAGCGCGGGGGGGAACACCGGGGAGCTGTTTTTT
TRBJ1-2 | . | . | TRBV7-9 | CASSRGDYGYTF | TGTGCCAGCAGCCGGGGGGACTATGGCTACACCTTC
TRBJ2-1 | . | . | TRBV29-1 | CSVPDPRANEQFF | TGCAGCGTCCCCGACCCGCGGGCCAATGAGCAGTTCTTC
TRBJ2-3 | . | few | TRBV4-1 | CASSQDQNTQYF | TGCGCCAGCAGCCAAGATCAGAATACGCAGTATTTT
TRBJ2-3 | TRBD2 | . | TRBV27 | CASSVGLARGDTQYF | TGTGCCAGCAGTGTGGGACTAGCGAGGGGGGATACGCAGTATTTT
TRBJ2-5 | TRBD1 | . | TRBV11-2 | CASSYGQGETQYF | TGTGCCAGCAGCTACGGACAGGGAGAGACCCAGTACTTC
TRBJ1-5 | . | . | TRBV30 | CAWASGRDQPQHF | TGTGCCTGGGCCTCTGGCAGGGATCAGCCCCAGCATTTT
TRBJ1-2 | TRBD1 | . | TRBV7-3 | CASSQLTGNYGYTF | TGTGCCAGCAGCCAATTGACAGGGAACTATGGCTACACCTTC
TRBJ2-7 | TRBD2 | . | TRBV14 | CASSQDQAGRAREQYF | TGTGCCAGCAGCCAAGATCAGGCTGGGAGGGCACGCGAGCAGTACTTC
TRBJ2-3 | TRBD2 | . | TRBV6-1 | CAISPGGGTDTQYF | TGTGCCATCTCTCCGGGGGGGGGCACAGATACGCAGTATTTT
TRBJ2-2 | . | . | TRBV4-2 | CASSQFGQGAGTGELFF | TGTGCCAGCAGCCAATTCGGCCAGGGCGCCGGCACCGGGGAGCTGTTTTTT
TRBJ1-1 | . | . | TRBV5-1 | CASSLTGMNTEAFF | TGCGCCAGCAGCTTGACAGGAATGAACACTGAAGCTTTCTTT
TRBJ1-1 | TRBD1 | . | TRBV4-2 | CASSQVGQGNTEAFF | TGTGCCAGCAGCCAGGTGGGACAGGGGAACACTGAAGCTTTCTTT
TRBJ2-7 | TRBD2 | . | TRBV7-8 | CASSLSAGGLDEQYF | TGTGCCAGCAGCTTAAGCGCGGGAGGGCTGGACGAGCAGTACTTC
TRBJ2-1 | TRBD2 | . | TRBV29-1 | CSAGGDGSGKEFF | TGCAGCGCGGGGGGGGACGGAAGCGGGAAGGAGTTCTTC
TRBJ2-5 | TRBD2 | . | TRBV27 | CASSSLTPGTSGRETQYF | TGTGCCAGCAGTTCTTTGACACCCGGGACTAGCGGGAGAGAGACCCAGTACTTC
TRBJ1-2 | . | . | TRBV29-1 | CSAWTAPGDGYTF | TGCAGCGCCTGGACAGCCCCTGGGGATGGCTACACCTTC
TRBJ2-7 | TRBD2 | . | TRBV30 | CAWSVGPSGGIEQYF | TGTGCCTGGAGTGTAGGCCCTAGCGGGGGCATCGAGCAGTACTTC
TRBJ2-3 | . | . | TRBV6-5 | CASSYRATGLEGTQYF | TGTGCCAGCAGTTACCGGGCAACGGGATTGGAGGGTACGCAGTATTTT
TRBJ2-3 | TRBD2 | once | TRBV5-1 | CASSSIRGGGTSDTQYF | TGCGCCAGCAGCTCGATTAGGGGCGGGGGGACCTCAGATACGCAGTATTTT
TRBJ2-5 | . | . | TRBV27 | CASARGKEETQYF | TGTGCCAGCGCCAGGGGAAAGGAAGAGACCCAGTACTTC
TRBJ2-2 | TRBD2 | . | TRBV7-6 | CASSSIGLVMAGELFF | TGTGCCAGCAGCTCGATTGGACTAGTAATGGCCGGGGAGCTGTTTTTT